Listed below are T cell receptor beta chains from one sample, sequenced in a study of T cell responses to AZD1222 COVID-19 vaccine. Only in-frame clones appear in the TCRdb table, and some are missing; sequencing was by immunoSEQ multiplex PCR. The table includes about 140,000 clones, roughly 92% detected once. The sequencing used peripheral blood, collected on day 0 of AZD1222 vaccination. These receptors all stem from an adult in good health. Both conserved end residues are part of each CDR3. The D gene is left open where the match is weak. Some rows mark clone size as missing; the rest say once, few, many or name a class of expanded clone.

D	V	size	J	DNA	CDR3
.	TRBV7-8	.	TRBJ1-1	TGTGCCAGCAGCTTATGGGTAAACACTGAAGCTTTCTTT	CASSLWVNTEAFF
.	TRBV7-6	.	TRBJ2-7	TGTGCCAGCAGCTTAGCAGGTGGATACACCTACGAGCAGTACTTC	CASSLAGGYTYEQYF
.	TRBV20-1	few	TRBJ1-5	TGCAGTGCTAGTGCAGGGGCGTATAGGGAATCCGATCAGCCCCAGCATTTT	CSASAGAYRESDQPQHF
.	TRBV6-5	.	TRBJ2-5	TGTGCCAGCAGTTACAGGGAATGGGAGACCCAGTACTTC	CASSYREWETQYF
.	TRBV6-6	.	TRBJ2-5	TGTGCCAGCACCCCGGGCCTGGAGACCCAGTACTTC	CASTPGLETQYF
.	TRBV7-9	.	TRBJ2-3	TGTGCCAGCAGCCCCATGTGGGCCTTAAGCGCAGATACGCAGTATTTT	CASSPMWALSADTQYF
TRBD2	TRBV5-1	.	TRBJ2-2	TGCGCCAGCAGTGAGATAGCGGGCTCGAGCACCGGGGAGCTGTTTTTT	CASSEIAGSSTGELFF
TRBD1	TRBV7-9	.	TRBJ1-1	TGTGCCAGCAGCTTAGGCGGGACAGCTGAAGCTTTCTTT	CASSLGGTAEAFF
.	TRBV6-5	.	TRBJ2-2	TGTGCCAGCAGGGAGGGATCGAACACCGGGGAGCTGTTTTTT	CASREGSNTGELFF
.	TRBV6-5	.	TRBJ2-7	TGTGCCAGCAGGAGGGGGTACGAGCAGTACTTC	CASRRGYEQYF
.	TRBV5-1	.	TRBJ2-3	TGCGCCAGCAGCTTTAAAACAGATACGCAGTATTTT	CASSFKTDTQYF
.	TRBV7-9	.	TRBJ1-5	TGTGCCAGCAGCTTAAATTGGAATCAGCCCCAGCATTTT	CASSLNWNQPQHF
.	TRBV6-5	.	TRBJ1-6	TGTGCCAGCAGCTCAGTTCTCGGGTCACCCCTCCACTTT	CASSSVLGSPLHF
.	TRBV6-5	.	TRBJ1-4	TGTGCCAGCAGGGCTTCGAGAGGAGGAGGAGAAAAACTGTTTTTT	CASRASRGGGEKLFF
TRBD2	TRBV20-1	.	TRBJ2-1	TGCAGTGCTAGTCCTGCGGGGGGGCCCGATGAGCAGTTCTTC	CSASPAGGPDEQFF
.	TRBV3-1/TRBV3-2	.	TRBJ2-2	TGTGCCAGCAGCCATTTGGGGGGCGGCGGGGAGCTGTTTTTT	CASSHLGGGGELFF
TRBD2	TRBV3-1/TRBV3-2	.	TRBJ2-4	TGTGCCAGCAGCCAAGTCGGACTAGCGGTATCCAAAAACATTCAGTACTTC	CASSQVGLAVSKNIQYF
.	TRBV15	.	TRBJ1-2	TGTGCCACCAGCGGAGGAGGGGATGGCTACACCTTC	CATSGGGDGYTF
.	TRBV20-1	.	TRBJ1-6	TGCAGTGCTAGAGGGGAATCACCCCTCCACTTT	CSARGESPLHF
.	TRBV11-1	.	TRBJ2-5	TGTGCCAGCAGCTCAAGTACAGTACAAGAGACCCAGTACTTC	CASSSSTVQETQYF
.	TRBV27	.	TRBJ2-1	TGTGCCAGCAAAAACAGGGTAGGCTACAATGAGCAGTTCTTC	CASKNRVGYNEQFF
.	TRBV9	.	TRBJ1-1	TGTGCCAGCAGCGTAGGACCATTTGAATGGATGGCTGAAGCTTTCTTT	CASSVGPFEWMAEAFF
TRBD1	TRBV18	.	TRBJ2-1	TGTGCCAGCTCACAACCGGGACAGGGGGTGTATGAGCAGTTCTTC	CASSQPGQGVYEQFF
.	TRBV3-1/TRBV3-2	.	TRBJ2-7	TGTGCCAGCAGCCAATTCCCCGGAGCGCGGGAAGAGCAGTACTTC	CASSQFPGAREEQYF
.	TRBV6-5	once	TRBJ2-7	TGTGCCAGCAGCTTGGACAGTTTTTACGAGCAGTACTTC	CASSLDSFYEQYF
.	TRBV6-5	.	TRBJ2-4	TGTGCCAGCAGACCACCTGGGACAACTCTTCAGTACTTC	CASRPPGTTLQYF
TRBD1	TRBV13	.	TRBJ2-1	TGTGCCAGCAGCTTACGGGACAGGAGCTCCTACAATGAGCAGTTCTTC	CASSLRDRSSYNEQFF
.	TRBV5-1	.	TRBJ1-3	TGCGCCAGCAGCTTGGCGGGTTCTGGAAACACCATATATTTT	CASSLAGSGNTIYF
TRBD1	TRBV19	.	TRBJ1-1	TGTGCCAGTAGTAAAGGGTCCCAGGGGGGCACTGAAGCTTTCTTT	CASSKGSQGGTEAFF
.	TRBV4-1	.	TRBJ1-6	TGCGCCAGCAGCCAAGTAAGCCGGGACGAACCCCTCCACTTT	CASSQVSRDEPLHF
.	TRBV28	.	TRBJ2-7	TGTGCCAGCATTCGGAGCTCCTACGAGCAGTACTTC	CASIRSSYEQYF
.	TRBV28	.	TRBJ1-5	TGTGCCAGCAGTTCAGCTGGAATACCCCAGCATTTT	CASSSAGIPQHF
.	TRBV6-1	.	TRBJ1-4	TGTGCCAGCAGCTATCCCCCCGGGCCGGGCGAAAAACTGTTTTTT	CASSYPPGPGEKLFF
.	TRBV6-6	.	TRBJ1-1	TGTGCCAGCAGTAATGACGGTCTCCCGGGGACTGAAGCTTTCTTT	CASSNDGLPGTEAFF
.	TRBV15	.	TRBJ1-2	TGTGCCACCAGAATAACATGGATAAGGGGAGGACATGGCTACACCTTC	CATRITWIRGGHGYTF
.	TRBV3-1/TRBV3-2	once	TRBJ2-2	TGTGCCAGCAGCCAAGATCAATCCGGGGAGCTGTTTTTT	CASSQDQSGELFF
TRBD1	TRBV27	.	TRBJ2-1	TGTGCCAGCATCCTCGGACAGGGCCACAATGAGCAGTTCTTC	CASILGQGHNEQFF
TRBD2	TRBV28	.	TRBJ2-7	TGTGCCAGCAAAGGCCTAGTAGCGGGAGGGCGGTCCGAGCAGTACTTC	CASKGLVAGGRSEQYF
.	TRBV5-5	.	TRBJ1-1	TGTGCCAGCAGCTTGGGGGGCGCAGGTTGGAACACTGAAGCTTTCTTT	CASSLGGAGWNTEAFF
.	TRBV24-1	few	TRBJ2-5	TGTGCCACCACCCTACTGAGCCCGTGGACCCAGTACTTC	CATTLLSPWTQYF
.	TRBV6-5	.	TRBJ2-2	TGTGCCAGCGGAGCGGCGAGCCGGTTCACCGGGGAGCTGTTTTTT	CASGAASRFTGELFF
.	TRBV9	.	TRBJ1-6	TGTGCCAGCAGCGTAGGAATGAATAATTCACCCCTCCACTTT	CASSVGMNNSPLHF
TRBD2	TRBV19	.	TRBJ2-3	TGTGCCAGTAGTGGGGGACTAGTATCCACAGATACGCAGTATTTT	CASSGGLVSTDTQYF
.	TRBV6-5	.	TRBJ1-6	TGTGCCAGCAGTTTTGGAGTTTATAATTCACCCCTCCACTTT	CASSFGVYNSPLHF
.	TRBV19	.	TRBJ1-4	TGTGCCAGTAGTATAGAGGGTAATGAAAAACTGTTTTTT	CASSIEGNEKLFF
.	TRBV2	.	TRBJ1-1	TGTGCCAGCAACGAACCCGCGATCCAGGGGAACACTGAAGCTTTCTTT	CASNEPAIQGNTEAFF
.	TRBV4-1	.	TRBJ1-1	TGCGCCAGCAGCCAAGTTCTAGGAAAGAACACTGAAGCTTTCTTT	CASSQVLGKNTEAFF
TRBD1	TRBV19	.	TRBJ1-4	TGTGCCAGTACCACAACAGGGACAGCGCATGAAAAACTGTTTTTT	CASTTTGTAHEKLFF
TRBD1	TRBV28	.	TRBJ1-2	TGTGCCAGCAGTCTAGGCCTCCCGGGACAGGGGTCCTATGGCTACACCTTC	CASSLGLPGQGSYGYTF
.	TRBV3-1/TRBV3-2	.	TRBJ2-7	TGTGCCAGCAGCCAAGATCAAGGTTACGAGCAGTACTTC	CASSQDQGYEQYF
TRBD1	TRBV5-5	.	TRBJ2-7	TGTGCCAGCAGCTTGGTGGGACAGGGTACGTACGAGCAGTACTTC	CASSLVGQGTYEQYF
.	TRBV28	.	TRBJ1-6	TGTGCCAGCAGTCTCCTTAATTCACCCCTCCACTTT	CASSLLNSPLHF
TRBD1	TRBV6-5	.	TRBJ1-2	TGTGCCAGCAGCCGGGACAGAACTAACTATGGCTACACCTTC	CASSRDRTNYGYTF